This T cell receptor (beta chain) came from a study of T cell repertoires in aging, cancer and after chemotherapy. Study-wide context: Paired samples before and after chemotherapy came from chronic lymphocytic leukemia patients on fludarabine- or bendamustine-based regimens.

General study findings and limits: Rebound thymic output was suggested by rising median generation probability during chemotherapy in each cancer cohort.

Rearranged V-D-J TRB sequences were amplified with a mixed TRB-A/B primer pool. Each CDR3 protein gets one entry after TCRdb re-called the multiplex PCR reads with MiXCR. The sample shows around 2,500 distinct CDR3 sequences, approximately 52% of them seen only once. The template was genomic DNA from peripheral blood, not RNA. A note on this clonotype: Its antigen is undetermined.

There are 17 residues in the CDR3. Between the trimmed V and J ends, which lost 3 bases and 5 bases, there was a span of 22 bases. V and J are TRBV12-3 or TRBV12-4 and TRBJ1-2; TRBD1 is a possible D gene (6 bases). Sample: blood. This TCR derives from a human donor with a blood cancer. The donor label of this sample is uncertain. CDR3 loop: CASSFDGGISTRYGYTF. As DNA, the CDR3 is TGTGCCAGCAGTTTTGACGGGGGCATTTCCACTCGTTATGGCTACACCTTC.